This TCR beta chain was profiled in a study of neoadjuvant anti-PD-1 for oral cavity cancer. Study-wide results and limits: Pretreatment Treg/Th17 ratio correlated inversely with post-treatment tumor clonality.

With 3 bases removed from V and 2 bases from J, the gap between germline ends came to 14 bases. In germline, CDR1 is SNHLY, CDR2 FYNNEI. The CDR3 has 15 residues. As regards this clone: No antigen is known for it.

Blood cells were analyzed directly, without culture or expansion. Only in-frame clones appear in the TCRdb table, and some are missing; sequencing was by immunoSEQ multiplex PCR. The data show some 17,000 clones, about 66% seen once. The gene calls are TRBV2 and TRBJ2-7; possible D gene TRBD1, 5 bases. This sample comprised PBMCs, obtained before nivolumab (anti-PD-1) treatment. The clonotype comes from a person aged 35-79 years with oral cavity squamous cell carcinoma. CDR3 region: CASSEFGQGPYEQYF. CDR3 bases: TGTGCCAGCAGTGAGTTCGGCCAGGGCCCCTACGAGCAGTACTTC.